This T cell receptor (beta chain) was identified during a study of tumor-infiltrating lymphocytes in primary liver carcinoma. As for the study in general: Those enrolled were patients of both sexes, who were aged 30 to 69 years.

A note on this clonotype: One junction end does not reproduce the germline sequence, and a read error may be involved.

Priming with a constant-region primer yielded TCR beta cDNA from about 450 ng total RNA. Slightly modified ARM-PCR, run as three nested multiplex PCR rounds, produced the TCR beta libraries. The two initial PCR rounds, approximately 10 cycles each, used TRBV1-TRBV30 forward and C-beta reverse primers. Each CDR3 protein is one row after TCRdb ran MiXCR on the multiplex PCR reads. The sample yields 90,000 to 150,000 distinct CDR3 sequences, 65% to 75% seen once. This CDR3 spans 11 amino acids. The germline V gene encodes CDR1 SGHDT and CDR2 YYEEEE. Scientists recovered RNA and DNA together from about 20-30 mg of unsorted bulk tissue. Enrolled patients were chronically infected with HBV and treatment-naive.

The clonotype was recovered from a woman aged 60-70 years with primary liver carcinoma and hepatitis B virus infection. The sequenced material came from tumor-adjacent normal liver tissue. The chain employs TRBV5-6 and TRBJ2-5; no firm D call. The CDR3 region is CTSSLFEAQYF. In nucleotides, the CDR3 is TGTACCAGCAGCTTGTTTGAGGCCCAGTACTTC.